The 5 T cell receptor beta chains reported below all come from one sample, sequenced in a study of OX40 agonist ivuxolimab in advanced cancers. Repertoires were generated with immunoSEQ multiplex PCR, while TCRdb's copy carries only in-frame clones and drops some. The sample shows 70,000 to 75,000 clones, around 85% of them seen only once. The material sequenced was CD4+ or CD8+ T cells sorted from blood, taken in a trial of the OX40 agonist ivuxolimab. The receptors here all came from an adult with an advanced solid tumor such as melanoma, head and neck, liver or kidney cancer.

The chain links TRBV7-2 to TRBJ2-4, with D possibly called TRBD1 or TRBD2 (5 bases each). Germline values: CDR1 SGHTA, CDR2 FQGNSA. With 5 bases removed from V and 1 base from J, the gap between germline ends came to 9 bases. The CDR3 length is 14 residues. The CDR3: CASSLRDAKNIQYF. The CDR3 region has the DNA TGTGCCAGCAGCCTCCGGGACGCCAAAAACATTCAGTACTTC.

This clone came up a few times. The chain employs TRBV4-2 and TRBJ1-6, with D possibly matching TRBD1 (5 bases). The germline V gene encodes CDR1 LGHNA and CDR2 YNFKEQ. The length of the CDR3 is 15 residues. The germline V and J ends were trimmed by 3 bases and 9 bases, with 15 bases remaining between them. The CDR3, as DNA: TGTGCCAGCAGCCATCCCGAGAGGGGTACTTCACCCCTCCACTTT. Translation gives CASSHPERGTSPLHF.

The V gene is TRBV9, the J gene TRBJ1-4; D uncertain. The germline V gene encodes CDR1 SGDLS and CDR2 YYNGEE. The CDR3 extends over 17 amino acids. With 4 bases removed from V and 0 bases from J, the gap between germline ends came to 16 bases. The CDR3 DNA reads TGTGCCAGCAGCCCGCACAGCGTACTGGCAACTAATGAAAAACTGTTTTTT. Translation: CASSPHSVLATNEKLFF.

The V and J genes are TRBV4-3 and TRBJ2-1, with D perhaps matching TRBD1 (6 bases). CDR3 size: 16 residues. The V end was cut by 4 bases, the J end by 10 bases, with 23 bases between. The germline V gene encodes CDR1 LGHNA and CDR2 YSLEER. The CDR3 protein is CASSPLYGGPNIEQFF. As DNA, the CDR3 is TGCGCCAGCAGCCCCCTATATGGGGGCCCTAATATCGAGCAGTTCTTC.

In nucleotides, the CDR3 is TGTGCCATCAGTGAGACACTAGCGGGGGGCGGGGCCCAGTACTTC. This encodes CAISETLAGGGAQYF. The J gene is TRBJ2-5, the V gene TRBV10-3; 12 positions agree with TRBD2. Germline V gives CDR1 ENHRY, CDR2 SYGVKD. The CDR3 consists of 15 residues. V dropped 2 bases and J dropped 9; count of bases not matched to a gene: 7.